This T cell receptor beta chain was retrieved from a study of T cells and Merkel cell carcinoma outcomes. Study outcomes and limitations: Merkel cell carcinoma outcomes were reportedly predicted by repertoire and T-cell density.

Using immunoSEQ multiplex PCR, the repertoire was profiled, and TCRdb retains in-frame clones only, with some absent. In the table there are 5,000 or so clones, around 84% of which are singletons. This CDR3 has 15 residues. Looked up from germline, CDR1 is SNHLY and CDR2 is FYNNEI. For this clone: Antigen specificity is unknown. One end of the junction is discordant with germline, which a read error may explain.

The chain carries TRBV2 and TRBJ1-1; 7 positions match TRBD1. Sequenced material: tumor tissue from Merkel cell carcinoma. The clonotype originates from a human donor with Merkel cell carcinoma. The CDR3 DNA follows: TGTGCCAGCAGCTCCGGGACAGTGGCCCCCTCTGACGCTTTCTTT. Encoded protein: CASSSGTVAPSDAFF.